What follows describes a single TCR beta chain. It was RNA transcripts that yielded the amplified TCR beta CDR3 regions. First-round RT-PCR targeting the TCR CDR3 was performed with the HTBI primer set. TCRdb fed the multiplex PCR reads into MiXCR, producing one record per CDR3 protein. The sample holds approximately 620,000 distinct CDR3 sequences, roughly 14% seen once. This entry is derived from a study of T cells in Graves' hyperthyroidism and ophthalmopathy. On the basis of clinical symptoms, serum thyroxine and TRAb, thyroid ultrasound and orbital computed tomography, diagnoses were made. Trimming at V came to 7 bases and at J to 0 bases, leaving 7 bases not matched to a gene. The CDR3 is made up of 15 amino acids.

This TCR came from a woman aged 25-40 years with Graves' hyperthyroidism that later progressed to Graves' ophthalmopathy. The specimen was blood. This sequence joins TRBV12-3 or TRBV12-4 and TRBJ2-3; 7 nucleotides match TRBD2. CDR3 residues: CASNPSGVSTDTQYF. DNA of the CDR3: TGTGCCAGCAATCCGAGCGGGGTTAGCACAGATACGCAGTATTTT.